This T cell receptor (beta chain) was recorded in a study of cytomegalovirus exposure and HLA in healthy donors. Concerning this clone: No antigen is known for it.

PCR amplification relied on 60 Vbeta primers (plus 13 Jbeta primers). Profiled with immunoSEQ multiplex PCR; TCRdb holds only in-frame clones, not every one. The sample records some 130,000 clones, around 79% being singletons. Study outcomes and limitations: Common viral pathogens (according to a later analysis) appeared linked to several of the most significant clusters. Most of the TCR beta V segments (in an earlier analysis) were productive either about 87% or about 30% of the time.

Sequences were obtained from PBMCs. This TCR derives from a middle-aged woman in good health and CMV-seronegative.

The CDR3 reads CASSQESGTNTIYF. CDR3 DNA sequence: TGCGCCAGCAGCCAAGAATCAGGAACAAACACCATATATTTT. V gene TRBV4-1 combines with J gene TRBJ1-3; D is ambiguous. Germline lookup yields CDR1 MGHRA and CDR2 YSYEKL. Trimming removed 0 bases at V and 6 bases at J, with 9 bases between. This CDR3 contains 14 residues.